A selection of T cell receptor beta chains follows, all from one sample in a study of blood T cell repertoires in COVID-19. Generated by immunoSEQ multiplex PCR, the TCRdb table keeps only in-frame clones and is missing some. The sample lists 52,000 or so clones; roughly nine tenths were seen once. Sequenced input: peripheral blood. All receptors derive from a woman aged 70 to 79 with active COVID-19. The CDR3 runs from the conserved cysteine through the conserved F or W. D genes are given only for firm matches. Clone size is stated in some rows and not others, as once, few, many or a class when expanded.

CDR3: CASSLSDFFGLAASEQFF; DNA: TGTGCCAGCAGCTTATCGGATTTTTTCGGACTAGCCGCAAGTGAGCAGTTCTTC; V: TRBV5-4; size: NA; length: 18; J: TRBJ2-1; D: TRBD2
CDR3: CASTSTGELFF; DNA: TGTGCCAGTACTTCGACCGGGGAGCTGTTTTTT; V: TRBV19; size: NA; length: 11; J: TRBJ2-2; D: NA
CDR3: CATSTGSYNEQFF; DNA: TGTGCCACGAGTACGGGGTCCTACAATGAGCAGTTCTTC; V: TRBV28; size: once; length: 13; J: TRBJ2-1; D: NA
CDR3: CASSRDRRTEAFF; DNA: TGTGCCAGCAGTAGGGACAGACGAACTGAAGCTTTCTTT; V: TRBV13; size: NA; length: 13; J: TRBJ1-1; D: TRBD1
CDR3: CASSLGATDTQYF; DNA: TGTGCCAGCAGCTTGGGGGCGACAGATACGCAGTATTTT; V: TRBV7-8; size: NA; length: 13; J: TRBJ2-3; D: NA
CDR3: CASGFRGASTEAFF; DNA: TGTGCCAGCGGGTTCAGGGGCGCGTCCACTGAAGCTTTCTTT; V: TRBV28; size: NA; length: 14; J: TRBJ1-1; D: NA
CDR3: CASSARLAVYNEQFF; DNA: TGTGCCAGCAGCGCCCGACTAGCGGTATACAATGAGCAGTTCTTC; V: TRBV21-1; size: once; length: 15; J: TRBJ2-1; D: NA
CDR3: CASSLAGVNEQYF; DNA: TGTGCCAGCAGTTTAGCGGGAGTCAACGAGCAGTACTTC; V: TRBV28; size: NA; length: 13; J: TRBJ2-7; D: TRBD2
CDR3: CASSPTGQMSTDTQYF; DNA: TGTGCCAGCTCCCCGACGGGACAGATGAGCACAGATACGCAGTATTTT; V: TRBV18; size: NA; length: 16; J: TRBJ2-3; D: TRBD1
CDR3: CASTRGETQYF; DNA: TGCGCCAGCACCAGAGGGGAGACCCAGTACTTC; V: TRBV5-1; size: NA; length: 11; J: TRBJ2-5; D: NA
CDR3: CASSYEVGGLKNIQYF; DNA: TGTGCCAGCAGTTACGAGGTGGGGGGGCTCAAAAACATTCAGTACTTC; V: TRBV6-6; size: NA; length: 16; J: TRBJ2-4; D: NA
CDR3: CASSLDLGRTEAFF; DNA: TGCGCCAGCAGCTTGGACCTCGGGAGGACTGAAGCTTTCTTT; V: TRBV5-1; size: NA; length: 14; J: TRBJ1-1; D: NA
CDR3: CASTRGRGLYEQYF; DNA: TGTGCCAGTACGCGGGGCAGGGGGCTGTACGAGCAGTACTTC; V: TRBV19; size: NA; length: 14; J: TRBJ2-7; D: TRBD1
CDR3: CASSYSLDRGLGGYTF; DNA: TGTGCCAGCAGTTACTCGTTAGACAGGGGGCTGGGTGGCTACACCTTC; V: TRBV6-5; size: NA; length: 16; J: TRBJ1-2; D: TRBD1
CDR3: CASSLKAGGSAEAFF; DNA: TGTGCCAGCAGCTTAAAGGCAGGGGGCTCGGCTGAAGCTTTCTTT; V: TRBV7-3; size: NA; length: 15; J: TRBJ1-1; D: TRBD1
CDR3: CASSEPGQASPHLGNQPQHF; DNA: TGTGCCAGCAGTGAACCGGGACAGGCTTCCCCACACCTCGGCAATCAGCCCCAGCATTTT; V: TRBV6-4; size: once; length: 20; J: TRBJ1-5; D: TRBD1